This TCR beta chain is from a study of blood T cells in healthy people across ages. Samples each yielded at least 5.5 micrograms of total RNA. The CDR3 contains 14 residues. Germline CDR1 is MNHNY and CDR2 is SVGAGI (reference sequence). Trimming removed 8 bases from V and 2 bases from J; junction bases left unmatched: 6. As for this clonotype: The antigen is undetermined.

The authors ran a second PCR of about 6 to 12 cycles using a sample-barcoded 5' primer and a J-beta primer mix. TCRdb fed the 5' RACE reads into MiXCR, producing one record per CDR3 protein. The data contain 1.5 million to 2 million distinct CDR3 sequences, 35% to 50% of them singletons. Regarding the study as a whole: It was held that diversity estimates obtained from one million T cells represented underestimates.

The sequenced material came from blood. The V call is TRBV6-6, the J call TRBJ2-3; 8 bases fit TRBD2. This TCR was sampled from a human donor in good health. For the CDR3, the DNA is TGTGCCAGCCGTAGCGGGGTAATCACAGATACGCAGTATTTT. It codes for CASRSGVITDTQYF.